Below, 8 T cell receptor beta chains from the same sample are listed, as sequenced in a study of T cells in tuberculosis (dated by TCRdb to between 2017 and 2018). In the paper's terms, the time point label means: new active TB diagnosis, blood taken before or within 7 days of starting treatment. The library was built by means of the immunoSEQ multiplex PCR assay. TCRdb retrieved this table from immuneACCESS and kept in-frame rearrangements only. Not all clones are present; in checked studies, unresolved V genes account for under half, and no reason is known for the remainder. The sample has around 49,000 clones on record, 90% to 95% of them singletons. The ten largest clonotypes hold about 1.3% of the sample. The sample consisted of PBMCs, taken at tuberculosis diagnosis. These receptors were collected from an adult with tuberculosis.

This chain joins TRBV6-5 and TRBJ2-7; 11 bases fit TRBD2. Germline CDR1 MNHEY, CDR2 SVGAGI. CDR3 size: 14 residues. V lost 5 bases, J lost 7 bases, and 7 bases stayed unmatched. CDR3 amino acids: CASSDSGRAKEQYF. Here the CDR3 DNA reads TGTGCCAGCAGTGATAGCGGGAGGGCTAAAGAGCAGTACTTC.

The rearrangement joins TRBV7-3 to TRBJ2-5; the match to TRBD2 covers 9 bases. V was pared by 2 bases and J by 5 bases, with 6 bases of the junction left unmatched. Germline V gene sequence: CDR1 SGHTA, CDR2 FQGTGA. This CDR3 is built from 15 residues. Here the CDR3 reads CASSLAGLAYETQYF. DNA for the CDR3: TGTGCCAGCAGCTTAGCGGGACTAGCATATGAGACCCAGTACTTC.

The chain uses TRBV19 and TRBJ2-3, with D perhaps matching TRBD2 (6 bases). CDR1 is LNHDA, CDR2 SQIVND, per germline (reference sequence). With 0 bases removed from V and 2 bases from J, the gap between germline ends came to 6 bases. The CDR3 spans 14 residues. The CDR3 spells CASSIEGLTDTQYF. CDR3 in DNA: TGTGCCAGTAGTATAGAGGGACTCACAGATACGCAGTATTTT.

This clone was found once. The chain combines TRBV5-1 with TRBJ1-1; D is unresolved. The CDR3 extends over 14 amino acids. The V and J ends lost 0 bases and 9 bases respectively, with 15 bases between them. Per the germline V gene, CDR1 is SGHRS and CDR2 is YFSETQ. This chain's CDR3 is CASSLGSQTTKAFF. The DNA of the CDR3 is TGCGCCAGCAGCTTGGGGTCCCAGACTACCAAAGCTTTCTTT.

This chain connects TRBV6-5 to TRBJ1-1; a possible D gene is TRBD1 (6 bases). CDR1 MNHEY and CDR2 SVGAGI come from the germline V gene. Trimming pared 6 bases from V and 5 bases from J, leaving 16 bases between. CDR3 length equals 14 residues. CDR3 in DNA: TGTGCCAGCAGGCCGAGTAGACAGGCGACTGAAGCTTTCTTT. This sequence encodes CASRPSRQATEAFF.

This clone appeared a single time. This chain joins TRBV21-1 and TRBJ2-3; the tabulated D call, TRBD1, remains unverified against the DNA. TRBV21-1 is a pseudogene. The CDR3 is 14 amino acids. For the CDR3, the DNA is TGTGCCAGCAGTGGGACAGGGAGAACAGATACGCAGTATTTT. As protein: CASSGTGRTDTQYF.

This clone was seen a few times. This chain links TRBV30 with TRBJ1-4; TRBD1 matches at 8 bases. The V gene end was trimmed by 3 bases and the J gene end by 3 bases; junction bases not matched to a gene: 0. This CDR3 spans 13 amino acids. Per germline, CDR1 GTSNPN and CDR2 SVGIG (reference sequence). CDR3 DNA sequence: TGTGCCTGGAGACAGGGGGCTAATGAAAAACTGTTTTTT. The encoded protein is CAWRQGANEKLFF.

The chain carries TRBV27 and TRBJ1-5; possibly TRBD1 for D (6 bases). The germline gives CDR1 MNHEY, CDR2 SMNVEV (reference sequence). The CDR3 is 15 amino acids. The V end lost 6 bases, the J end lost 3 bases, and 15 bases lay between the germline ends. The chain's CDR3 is CASRKTGGSNQPQHF. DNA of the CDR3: TGTGCCAGCAGGAAGACGGGGGGCTCCAATCAGCCCCAGCATTTT.